This T cell receptor beta chain was captured in a study of OX40 agonist ivuxolimab in advanced cancers. About the study: Those treated in dose escalation had hepatocellular carcinoma, melanoma, renal cell cancer or head and neck cancer. One patient with hepatocellular carcinoma and two with cutaneous melanoma, three in all, had partial responses.

General observations from the study: Within 6 weeks, CD4+ and CD8+ blood T cells expanded clonally at 0.1 to 3.0 mg/kg. CD4+ T cells averaged fewer expanded clones than CD8+ T cells.

Libraries were prepared by immunoSEQ multiplex PCR; TCRdb keeps only in-frame clonotypes and omits some of them. The sample consists of about 77,000 clones, around 85% of them appearing once. Germline V gives CDR1 MNHGY, CDR2 SVAAGI. J lost 6 bases, V lost 5 bases, and 4 bases had no gene match. The CDR3 has 14 residues. This clone was seen a handful of times. What it recognizes is unknown. The J gene is TRBJ2-7, the V gene TRBV6-9; 13 bases align to TRBD2. This material consisted of CD4+ or CD8+ T cells sorted from blood, taken in a trial of the OX40 agonist ivuxolimab. The clonotype originates from an adult with an advanced solid tumor such as melanoma, head and neck, liver or kidney cancer. The CDR3 protein is CASSLLAGGSEQYF. In nucleotides, the CDR3 is TGTGCCAGCAGTCTACTAGCGGGAGGGAGCGAGCAGTACTTC.